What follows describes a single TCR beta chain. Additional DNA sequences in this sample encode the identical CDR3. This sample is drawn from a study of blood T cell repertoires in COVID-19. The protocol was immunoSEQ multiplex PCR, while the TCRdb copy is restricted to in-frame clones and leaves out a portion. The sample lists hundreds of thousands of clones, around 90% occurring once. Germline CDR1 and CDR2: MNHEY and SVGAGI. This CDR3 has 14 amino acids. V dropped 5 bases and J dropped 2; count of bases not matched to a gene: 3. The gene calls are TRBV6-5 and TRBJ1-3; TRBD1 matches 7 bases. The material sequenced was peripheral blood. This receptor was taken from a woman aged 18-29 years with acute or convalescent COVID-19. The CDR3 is CASSRDRAGNTIYF. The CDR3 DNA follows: TGTGCCAGCAGTCGGGACAGAGCTGGAAACACCATATATTTT.